Below are 6 T cell receptor beta chains sequenced from a single sample in a study of identical twins. One entry per CDR3 protein results from TCRdb running MiXCR on the 5' RACE reads. Of hundreds of thousands of distinct CDR3 sequences in the sample, around 5.7% were seen once. The specimen sequenced was naive T cells sorted from blood. The source of these receptors is a man aged 18 to 30 in good health.

The sample holds many counts of this clonotype. This chain joins TRBV20-1 and TRBJ2-7; TRBD1 matches 7 bases. The CDR3 has 13 residues. Germline CDR1 is DFQATT and CDR2 is SNEGSKA (reference sequence). The CDR3, as DNA: TGCAAAGGGGACAGCGCTAGCTCCTACGAGCAGTACTTC. Residues: CKGDSASSYEQYF.

About this clonotype: Possible read error: a much larger clone is one base away. Likely a read error: the CDR3 ends without its conserved phenylalanine or tryptophan. The chain has TRBV20-1 and TRBJ2-1; TRBD2 aligns across 10 bases. The CDR3 runs to 15 residues. CDR1 is DFQATT and CDR2 is SNEGSKA in the germline V gene (reference sequence). V shed 5 bases and J 0 bases; nucleotides not matched to a gene: 4. CDR3 bases: TGCAGTGCTGAAAGACTAGCGGGCTCCTACAATGAGCAGTTCTAC. Translating it yields CSAERLAGSYNEQFY.

The genes are TRBV12-3 or TRBV12-4 and TRBJ2-3; D remains unclear. The germline V and J ends were trimmed by 7 bases and 8 bases, with 10 bases remaining between them. CDR3 length equals 11 residues. This CDR3 reads CASNSAFTQYF. CDR3 coding DNA: TGTGCCAGCAATTCAGCCTTTACGCAGTATTTT.

The chain couples TRBV6-1 to TRBJ2-1; the match to TRBD1 covers 9 bases. Germline assignment: CDR1 MNHNS and CDR2 SASEGT. Trimming removed 6 bases from V and 8 bases from J; junction bases left unmatched: 11. There are 15 residues in the CDR3. CDR3 in DNA: TGTGCCAGCAGAGACACAGGGGGCAAGGGATATGAGCAGTTCTTC. It is translated as CASRDTGGKGYEQFF.

This chain's CDR3 is CSVDAGTGGETQYF. CDR3 sequence (DNA): TGCAGCGTTGATGCCGGGACAGGGGGAGAGACCCAGTACTTC. This chain uses TRBV29-1 with TRBJ2-5, with 11 bases lining up with TRBD1. This CDR3 has 14 amino acids. J was trimmed by 4 bases and V by 3 bases; bases with no gene match: 4. Per germline, CDR1 SQVTM and CDR2 ANQGSEA.

This clonotype was observed a few times. The V call is TRBV7-9, the J call TRBJ2-3, with D hard to call. CDR1 and CDR2 from the germline V gene are SEHNR and FQNEAQ (reference sequence). Trimming stripped 5 bases from V and 2 bases from J, with 14 bases between. The CDR3 spans 15 residues. CDR3: CASSRGDFLTDTQYF. As DNA, the CDR3 is TGTGCCAGCAGCCGCGGTGACTTTCTCACAGATACGCAGTATTTT.